These 19 T cell receptor beta chains were sequenced from one sample in a study of Ad26.COV2.S vaccination and SARS-CoV-2 variants. Treatment of the sample: some 20 received Ad26.COV2.S at low or high dose, single or two shots; a few received placebo; per-sample allocation not given. On day 63 after the first injection, vaccine and placebo recipients gave samples. The table came from immunoSEQ multiplex PCR; TCRdb's copy has only in-frame clones and leaves some out. The data show 250,000 to 300,000 clones, about 87% seen once. Specimen: peripheral blood, collected in a trial of Ad26.COV2.S vaccine versus placebo. Source of these receptors: a person aged 18-65 years who received the Ad26.COV2.S COVID-19 vaccine or a placebo.

This chain connects TRBV13 to TRBJ2-2; D remains unclear. Looked up from germline, CDR1 is PRHDT and CDR2 is FYEKMQ (reference sequence). This CDR3 comprises 16 residues. The V end lost 6 bases, the J end lost 5 bases, and 19 bases lay between the germline ends. The CDR3 sequence: CASSHKRTPRTGELFF. In nucleotides, the CDR3 is TGTGCCAGCAGTCACAAACGGACGCCTAGGACCGGGGAGCTGTTTTTT.

The chain joins TRBV3-1 (or the pseudogene TRBV3-2) to TRBJ2-5; TRBD1 matches 8 bases. With 2 bases clipped from V and 1 base from J, the junction kept 3 bases outside the gene matches. The CDR3 has 15 residues. The germline CDR1 and CDR2 sequences are LGHDT and YNNKEL (reference sequence). The CDR3, as DNA: TGTGCCAGCAGCCAACCTCAGGGGGCCCAAGAGACCCAGTACTTC. Translating gives CASSQPQGAQETQYF.

The gene calls are TRBV7-6 and TRBJ2-7; the D gene is possibly TRBD1 (6 bases). The V gene lost 5 bases and the J gene lost 0 bases, with 20 bases spanning the gap. This CDR3 spans 17 amino acids. From germline, CDR1 is SGHVS and CDR2 FNYEAQ. The CDR3 sequence is CASSQTMQGHSSYEQYF. DNA for the CDR3: TGTGCCAGCAGCCAAACAATGCAGGGACACAGCTCCTACGAGCAGTACTTC.

CDR3 residues: CAWSVPGQGSGHYGYTF. The CDR3 DNA sequence: TGTGCCTGGAGTGTACCGGGACAGGGAAGTGGGCACTATGGCTACACCTTC. This rearrangement joins TRBV30 to TRBJ1-2; 9 bases are shared with TRBD1. J lost 3 bases, V lost 0 bases, and 11 bases had no gene match. CDR1 is GTSNPN and CDR2 is SVGIG in the germline V gene (reference sequence). This CDR3 is 17 amino acids long.

This sequence joins TRBV5-1 and TRBJ1-5; TRBD1 is a possible D gene (6 bases). Germline V gives CDR1 SGHRS, CDR2 YFSETQ. V was cut by 4 bases and J by 2 bases, with 19 bases left in between. The CDR3 spans 17 residues. The CDR3 loop reads CASSISPTGAGNQPQHF. The CDR3 coding sequence is TGCGCCAGCAGCATCTCCCCGACGGGGGCGGGCAATCAGCCCCAGCATTTT.

The chain joins TRBV6-5 to TRBJ2-2; TRBD1 matches 7 bases. Trimming at V came to 6 bases and at J to 7 bases, leaving 5 bases not matched to a gene. Germline CDR1 and CDR2: MNHEY and SVGAGI. This CDR3 is built from 13 residues. As DNA, the CDR3 is TGTGCCAGCAGGGACAGGTTGGACGGGGAGCTGTTTTTT. It specifies CASRDRLDGELFF.

The CDR3 region is CASSEGRDETQYF. CDR3 bases: TGTGCCAGCAGTGAGGGCAGGGACGAGACCCAGTACTTC. The chain combines TRBV2 with TRBJ2-5; D possibly uses TRBD1 or TRBD2 (5 bases each). V lost 3 bases to trimming and J lost 5 bases, with 10 bases between them. This CDR3 contains 13 residues. CDR1 and CDR2 (germline): SNHLY, FYNNEI.

The V call is TRBV7-8, the J call TRBJ2-7; possibly TRBD1 or TRBD2 for D (5 bases each). Trimming took off 5 bases at V and 7 bases at J, with 18 bases between the two ends. This CDR3 spans 14 amino acids. The germline CDR1 and CDR2 sequences are SGHVS and FQNEAQ. Here the CDR3 DNA reads TGTGCCAGCAGCATGGACACGGGGATAGGGGAGCAGTACTTC. Protein: CASSMDTGIGEQYF.

This clone has a single count. The rearrangement links TRBV5-4 to TRBJ1-1, with D perhaps TRBD1 (6 bases). V dropped 1 base and J dropped 7 bases, with 14 bases sitting between them. In germline, CDR1 is SGHNT, CDR2 YYREEE (reference sequence). The CDR3 runs to 14 residues. The CDR3 spells CASSLNVRGSEAFF. The CDR3 nucleotides are TGTGCCAGCAGCTTGAATGTCAGGGGCAGTGAAGCTTTCTTT.

The chain combines TRBV18 with TRBJ1-3; 7 bases line up with TRBD1. Trimming at V came to 3 bases and at J to 0 bases, leaving 2 bases not matched to a gene. Germline V CDR1 and CDR2: KGHSH, LQKENI. The CDR3 covers 15 residues. The CDR3 loop is CASSPGQNSGNTIYF. CDR3 nucleotide sequence: TGTGCCAGCTCACCGGGACAGAACTCTGGAAACACCATATATTTT.

The V gene is TRBV5-1, the J gene TRBJ2-3; D remains ambiguous. V gave up 1 base and J gave up 4 bases, with 10 bases separating them. The CDR3 runs 14 residues. Germline values: CDR1 SGHRS, CDR2 YFSETQ. The CDR3 loop is CASSLRTFPDTQYF. The CDR3 coding sequence is TGCGCCAGCAGCTTGCGAACTTTTCCAGATACGCAGTATTTT.

In the case of this clone: The germline gene is not matched at one end of the junction; a read error may be the cause. The chain employs TRBV7-8 and TRBJ1-5; D not resolved. Germline CDR1 SGHVS, CDR2 FQNEAQ. This CDR3 spans 17 amino acids. The CDR3 region has the DNA TGTGCCAGCAGCCTAGCCCATGGACGGATTAGCAATCAGCCCCAGCATTTT. Its protein is CASSLAHGRISNQPQHF.

The V gene is TRBV5-1, the J gene TRBJ1-2; D not resolved. The V end was cut by 0 bases, the J end by 2 bases, with 8 bases between. The germline gives CDR1 SGHRS, CDR2 YFSETQ. The CDR3 has 14 residues. The CDR3 nucleotides are TGCGCCAGCAGCTTGGCCACGTACAACTATGGCTACACCTTC. It encodes CASSLATYNYGYTF.

This clone appeared a few times. This CDR3 is CASSEMEPSTYNEQFF. For the CDR3, the DNA is TGTGCCAGCAGTGAAATGGAGCCCTCTACCTACAATGAGCAGTTCTTC. The rearrangement links TRBV6-1 to TRBJ2-1; D gene uncertain. The CDR3 extends over 16 amino acids. Germline V lookup: CDR1 MNHNS, CDR2 SASEGT. Trimming cost V 2 bases and J 2 bases, with 13 bases left between them.

The chain employs TRBV5-1 and TRBJ2-7; 15 bases align to TRBD2. J gave up 2 bases and V 2 bases, and 5 bases lay outside the gene matches. The CDR3 covers 17 residues. Germline CDR1 SGHRS, CDR2 YFSETQ. The CDR3 region is CASSFGLAGGKTYEQYF. The CDR3 DNA follows: TGCGCCAGCAGCTTCGGACTAGCGGGAGGGAAGACCTACGAGCAGTACTTC.

This clone was detected once. This chain joins TRBV6-6 and TRBJ2-5, with TRBD2 identical over 11 bases. This CDR3 comprises 15 residues. The V gene's germline CDR1 is MNHNY and CDR2 SVGAGI (reference sequence). V gave up 2 bases and J gave up 5 bases; unmatched junction bases: 4. The CDR3: CASSYRPSGGETQYF. CDR3 DNA: TGTGCCAGCAGTTACCGTCCTAGCGGGGGGGAGACCCAGTACTTC.

The rearrangement links TRBV20-1 to TRBJ1-5; D is undetermined. The CDR3 is made up of 10 amino acids. Per the germline V gene, CDR1 is DFQATT and CDR2 is SNEGSKA (reference sequence). The V gene lost 5 bases and the J gene lost 5 bases, with 4 bases spanning the gap. CDR3 in DNA: TGCAGTGCTGGGGATCAGCCCCAGCATTTT. This encodes CSAGDQPQHF.

CDR3 bases: TGCGCCAGCAGCCAGTGGGGGCAGGGAAGTAGAGAGACCCAGTACTTC. Protein: CASSQWGQGSRETQYF. The genes are TRBV4-1 and TRBJ2-5, with a tentative D call TRBD1 (6 bases). This CDR3 contains 16 residues. The V and J ends lost 3 bases and 4 bases respectively, with 18 bases between them. Germline lookup yields CDR1 MGHRA and CDR2 YSYEKL.

The genes are TRBV9 and TRBJ2-7, with 7 bases matching TRBD1. J was trimmed by 9 bases and V by 3 bases; bases with no gene match: 15. The CDR3 extends over 15 amino acids. CDR1 is SGDLS, CDR2 YYNGEE, per germline. The CDR3 spells CASSATGQSSGGQYF. The CDR3 coding sequence is TGTGCCAGCAGCGCAACGGGACAGAGTTCCGGTGGGCAGTACTTC.